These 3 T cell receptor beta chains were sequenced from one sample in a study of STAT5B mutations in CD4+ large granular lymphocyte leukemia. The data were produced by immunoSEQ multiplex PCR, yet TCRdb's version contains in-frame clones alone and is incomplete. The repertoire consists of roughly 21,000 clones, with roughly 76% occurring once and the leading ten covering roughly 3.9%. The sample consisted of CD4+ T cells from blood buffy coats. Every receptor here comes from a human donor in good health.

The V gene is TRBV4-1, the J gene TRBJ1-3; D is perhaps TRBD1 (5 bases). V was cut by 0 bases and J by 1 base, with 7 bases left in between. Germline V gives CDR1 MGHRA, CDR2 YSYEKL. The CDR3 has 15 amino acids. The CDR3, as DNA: TGCGCCAGCAGCCAAGAAGGGACTTCTGGAAACACCATATATTTT. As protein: CASSQEGTSGNTIYF.

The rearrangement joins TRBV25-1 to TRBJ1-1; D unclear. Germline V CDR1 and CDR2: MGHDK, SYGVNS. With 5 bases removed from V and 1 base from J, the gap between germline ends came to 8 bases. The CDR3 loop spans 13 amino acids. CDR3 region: CASSSTSNTEAFF. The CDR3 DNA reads TGTGCCAGCAGTAGTACCTCGAACACTGAAGCTTTCTTT.

Written as DNA, the CDR3 is TGTGCCAGCAGACAGACTAGCGGGAGAGTGGGGGATACGCAGTATTTT. It is translated as CASRQTSGRVGDTQYF. The gene calls are TRBV6-6 and TRBJ2-3; 12 nucleotides align to TRBD2. Germline V CDR1 and CDR2: MNHNY, SVGAGI (reference sequence). The J segment lost 6 bases and the V segment lost 6 bases, leaving 10 bases of the junction unmatched. The CDR3 contains 16 residues.